This entry describes one T cell receptor (beta chain). Antigen specificity is unknown. Clones were sequenced by immunoSEQ multiplex PCR, and TCRdb holds only the in-frame ones, with some missing. The sample comprises some 38,000 clones, about 80% of which are singletons, and less than 20% rests with the top ten. The sample comes from a study of PD-1 blockade in classical Hodgkin lymphoma. Study outcomes and limitations: Complete responders had baseline diversity similar to newly diagnosed patients. Anyone who began nivolumab under 1 year after ASCT was excluded. Whereas CD4+ TCR diversity had risen significantly by C4D1, CD8+ TCR diversity had not. A reduction in baseline TCR diversity was reportedly seen in newly diagnosed patients relative to healthy donors.

CDR1 is MRHNA and CDR2 is SNTAGT in the germline V gene. The CDR3 has 14 amino acids. V was cut by 0 bases and J by 6 bases, with 9 bases left in between. All patients experienced relapse after autologous stem cell transplantation, and brentuximab vedotin exposure was variable. This chain links TRBV6-4 with TRBJ2-1; no clear D. The starting material was peripheral blood mononuclear cells (PBMCs), obtained before the second cycle of nivolumab. The sequence came from a human donor with classical Hodgkin lymphoma. The CDR3 coding sequence is TGTGCCAGCAGTGACTCCCGGGCAGCCAATGAGCAGTTCTTC. This encodes CASSDSRAANEQFF.